One sample yielded the 13 T cell receptor beta chains listed below, sequenced in a study of blood T cell repertoires in COVID-19 (dated by TCRdb to 2018 to 2021). Library creation used the immunoSEQ multiplex PCR assay. Held by TCRdb, this immuneACCESS table contains in-frame sequences only and omits some clones. Under half of the omission traces to an unresolved V gene where checked; the cause of the rest is unknown. The sample yields more than 350,000 clones; about 90% were counted once. The biggest ten clones account for around 2.8% of the sample. Sequenced sample: peripheral blood. The receptors originated from a woman between 25 and 40 years old with COVID-19, enrolled during active disease.

This clone appeared a single time. The rearrangement uses TRBV10-2 and TRBJ2-2; TRBD2 matches 11 bases. The CDR3 has 15 residues. Germline CDR1 reads WSHSY; CDR2 reads SAAADI. V gave up 6 bases and J gave up 3 bases; unmatched junction bases: 3. CDR3 sequence: CASRLAGAYTGELFF. The CDR3 region has the DNA TGCGCCAGCAGACTAGCGGGGGCCTACACCGGGGAGCTGTTTTTT.

V and J are TRBV3-1 (or the pseudogene TRBV3-2) and TRBJ2-1, with 9 bases aligning to TRBD1. This CDR3 spans 16 amino acids. V lost 0 bases, J lost 7 bases, and 7 bases stayed unmatched. Per the germline V gene, CDR1 is LGHDT and CDR2 is YNNKEL (reference sequence). The CDR3 protein is CASSQDPTGGGNEQFF. In DNA form, the CDR3 reads TGTGCCAGCAGCCAAGATCCGACAGGGGGAGGGAATGAGCAGTTCTTC.

V is TRBV28 and J is TRBJ2-2; no clear D. V dropped 8 bases and J dropped 5 bases, with 12 bases sitting between them. CDR1 MDHEN and CDR2 SYDVKM come from the germline V gene. The CDR3 runs to 13 residues. CDR3 DNA sequence: TGTGCCAGCCGGAATAGCCGGACCGGGGAGCTGTTTTTT. It specifies CASRNSRTGELFF. The full variable domain, completed using reference TRBV28 and TRBJ2-2, is DVKVTQSSRYLVKRTGEKVFLECVQDMDHENMFWYRQDPGLGLRLIYFSYDVKMKEKGDIPEGYSVSREKKERFSLILESASTNQTSMYLCASRNSRTGELFFGEGSRLTVL.

V gene TRBV6-2 or TRBV6-3 combines with J gene TRBJ1-1, with 8 bases aligning to TRBD1. The CDR3 contains 17 residues. Germline CDR1 MNHEY, CDR2 SVGEGT. J lost 0 bases, V lost 2 bases, and 8 bases had no gene match. The CDR3 protein is CASSYAYQGALNTEAFF. The CDR3 region has the DNA TGTGCCAGCAGTTACGCTTACCAGGGGGCCCTGAACACTGAAGCTTTCTTT.

The J gene is TRBJ1-5, the V gene TRBV7-2; 9 bases match TRBD1. V was clipped by 4 bases and J by 3 bases; unmatched bases: 7. CDR1 is SGHTA, CDR2 FQGNSA, per germline. The CDR3 loop spans 16 amino acids. CDR3 DNA: TGTGCCAGCAGCTGGGGACAGGGTGGGAACAATCAGCCCCAGCATTTT. Encoded protein: CASSWGQGGNNQPQHF. Combining the CDR3 with reference TRBV7-2 and TRBJ1-5 gives the whole variable domain GAGVSQSPSNKVTEKGKDVELRCDPISGHTALYWYRQSLGQGLEFLIYFQGNSAPDKSGLPSDRFSAERTGGSVSTLTIQRTQQEDSAVYLCASSWGQGGNNQPQHFGDGTRLSIL.

V gene TRBV7-2 combines with J gene TRBJ2-1, with 7 positions matching TRBD1. V shed 5 bases, J shed 7 bases, and the junction held 8 bases outside the gene matches. Per germline, CDR1 SGHTA and CDR2 FQGNSA. This CDR3 region has 14 residues. In DNA, the CDR3 is TGTGCCAGCAGCCCCCACCGGGACAGAAATGAGCAGTTCTTC. Protein product: CASSPHRDRNEQFF.

V and J are TRBV18 and TRBJ1-4, with D maybe TRBD1 (6 bases). V was trimmed by 3 bases and J by 8 bases, leaving 13 bases between them. Germline V CDR1 and CDR2: KGHSH, LQKENI. CDR3 length: 14 residues. In DNA, the CDR3 is TGTGCCAGCTCACCCCAGAGGGGGAGCGAAAAACTGTTTTTT. It codes for CASSPQRGSEKLFF. The full variable domain, completed using reference TRBV18 and TRBJ1-4, is NAGVMQNPRHLVRRRGQEARLRCSPMKGHSHVYWYRQLPEEGLKFMVYLQKENIIDESGMPKERFSAEFPKEGPSILRIQQVVRGDSAAYFCASSPQRGSEKLFFGSGTQLSVL.

The chain joins TRBV11-2 to TRBJ2-3; D possibly corresponds to TRBD2 (6 bases). Germline V gene lookup returns CDR1 SGHAT and CDR2 FQNNGV. The CDR3 extends over 14 amino acids. V was shortened by 4 bases and J by 3 bases, with 11 bases between the two germline ends. In DNA, the CDR3 is TGTGCCAGCAGCTGGGGGGTAAGGACAGATACGCAGTATTTT. Translation: CASSWGVRTDTQYF.

This chain connects TRBV29-1 to TRBJ1-2; 7 nucleotides match TRBD1. V shed 6 bases and J 5 bases; nucleotides not matched to a gene: 9. There are 13 residues in the CDR3. In germline, CDR1 is SQVTM, CDR2 ANQGSEA. Here the CDR3 reads CSVQGTAFYGYTF. The CDR3 coding sequence is TGCAGCGTGCAGGGGACAGCATTTTATGGCTACACCTTC. The complete variable domain, with remaining parts taken from reference TRBV29-1 and TRBJ1-2, reads SAVISQKPSRDICQRGTSLTIQCQVDSQVTMMFWYRQQPGQSLTLIATANQGSEATYESGFVIDKFPISRPNLTFSTLTVSNMSPEDSSIYLCSVQGTAFYGYTFGSGTRLTVV.

The V gene is TRBV27, the J gene TRBJ2-2, with a tentative D call TRBD1 (6 bases). The ends were cut back, 2 bases at V and 7 bases at J, with 8 bases in the middle. CDR3 length: 13 amino acids. Germline V gene data show CDR1 as MNHEY and CDR2 as SMNVEV (reference sequence). This CDR3 is CASSLAGDGELFF. CDR3 nucleotide sequence: TGTGCCAGCAGTTTAGCAGGGGACGGGGAGCTGTTTTTT.

V gene TRBV5-4 combines with J gene TRBJ2-5; 9 bases fit TRBD2. V gave up 4 bases and J gave up 2 bases; unmatched junction bases: 12. Germline V gene sequence: CDR1 SGHNT, CDR2 YYREEE (reference sequence). The CDR3 contains 17 residues. CDR3 amino acids: CASSATLRGGVQETQYF. In DNA, the CDR3 is TGTGCCAGCAGCGCGACGTTGCGGGGGGGTGTTCAAGAGACCCAGTACTTC.

CDR3 DNA sequence: TGTGCCAGCAGCCCCCGAGTTAGCGGATCCAATGAGCAGTTCTTC. Protein sequence: CASSPRVSGSNEQFF. This chain uses TRBV7-2 with TRBJ2-1, with D perhaps TRBD2 (6 bases). The CDR3 totals 15 residues. Germline CDR1 and CDR2: SGHTA and FQGNSA. The V and J ends lost 5 bases and 6 bases respectively, with 17 bases between them.

The chain employs TRBV7-2 and TRBJ2-3; 8 bases agree with TRBD2. The V gene end was trimmed by 5 bases and the J gene end by 0 bases; junction bases not matched to a gene: 4. CDR1 is SGHTA, CDR2 FQGNSA, per germline. The CDR3 spans 15 residues. CDR3: CASSILAGSTDTQYF. For the CDR3, the DNA is TGTGCCAGCAGCATTCTAGCGGGTAGCACAGATACGCAGTATTTT.